The 30 T cell receptor beta chains presented below share a single source sample, sequenced in a study of tumor and adjacent non-tumor tissue in lung cancer. TCRbeta libraries were built with three rounds of nested PCR, modified from ARM-PCR. TCRdb reprocessed the multiplex PCR reads via MiXCR and lists one record per CDR3 protein. The sample carries 65,000 to 90,000 distinct CDR3 sequences, nearly 70% recorded once. RNA was extracted from bulk tissue without any cell sorting. The sequenced material came from lung tumor tissue. All receptors derive from a woman aged 70-85 years with non-small cell lung cancer.

This chain connects TRBV20-1 to TRBJ2-3, with 8 bases matching TRBD2. This CDR3 region has 19 residues. V lost 0 bases to trimming and J lost 7 bases; unmatched junction nucleotides: 21. CDR1 DFQATT and CDR2 SNEGSKA come from the germline V gene (reference sequence). The CDR3 loop reads CSARDPFKTSGASTNTQYF. The CDR3 DNA sequence: TGCAGTGCTAGAGATCCTTTTAAAACTAGCGGAGCCAGCACCAATACGCAGTATTTT.

With respect to this clonotype: One end of the junction is discordant with germline, which a read error may explain. The chain couples TRBV5-6 to TRBJ2-3; possible D gene TRBD1, 6 bases. The CDR3 length is 15 residues. The V gene's germline CDR1 is SGHDT and CDR2 YYEEEE. CDR3 amino acids: CASSMPGQHTDTQYF. The CDR3, as DNA: TGTGCCAGCAGCATGCCCGGACAGCACACAGATACGCAGTACTTT.

The V and J genes are TRBV10-3 and TRBJ2-7, with D tentatively TRBD1 (6 bases). This CDR3 is 14 amino acids long. CDR1 and CDR2 from the germline V gene are ENHRY and SYGVKD. Between the trimmed V and J ends, which lost 6 bases and 5 bases, there was a span of 17 bases. CDR3 region: CAIRVEDSTHEQYF. The CDR3 bases are TGTGCCATCAGGGTAGAGGACAGCACCCACGAGCAGTACTTC.

The rearrangement links TRBV6-1 to TRBJ2-3, with 7 bases fitting TRBD1. Trimming cost V 7 bases and J 6 bases; bases outside gene matches: 13. This CDR3 is built from 15 residues. Looked up from germline, CDR1 is MNHNS and CDR2 is SASEGT. Here the CDR3 reads CASNGYRGLEDTQYF. CDR3 bases: TGTGCCAGCAATGGGTACAGGGGCTTAGAGGATACGCAGTATTTT.

Remarks on this clonotype: A read error may account for a junction end that differs from germline. The chain recombines TRBV5-1 with TRBJ2-7, with 7 positions matching TRBD2. From germline, CDR1 is SGHRS and CDR2 YFSETQ. This CDR3 spans 15 amino acids. In DNA form, the CDR3 reads TGCGCCAGCAACTTGTCGGCGGGAGAGTACTACGAGCAGTACTTC. Amino acid sequence: CASNLSAGEYYEQYF.

This sequence joins TRBV2 and TRBJ2-7, with D tentatively TRBD1 or TRBD2 (6 bases each). The CDR3 has 13 residues. Germline V gene data show CDR1 as SNHLY and CDR2 as FYNNEI. Trimming removed 4 bases from V and 2 bases from J, with 9 bases in between. This CDR3 reads CASSVEGAYEQYF. DNA of the CDR3: TGTGCCAGCAGTGTGGAGGGGGCCTACGAGCAGTACTTC.

This clonotype was observed at least ten times. The V and J genes are TRBV29-1 and TRBJ1-1; D might be TRBD1 (5 bases). This CDR3 has 13 residues. Trimming left V 0 bases short and J 11 bases short, with 16 bases between. Germline CDR1 is SQVTM and CDR2 is ANQGSEA. For the CDR3, the DNA is TGCAGCGTTGAAGATCAGGGCAGGGTGAAGGCTTTCTTT. Protein: CSVEDQGRVKAFF.

This clonotype came up a few times. This chain links TRBV20-1 with TRBJ2-5; the match to TRBD2 covers 9 bases. This CDR3 has 15 residues. The germline V gene encodes CDR1 DFQATT and CDR2 SNEGSKA (reference sequence). The V gene end was trimmed by 0 bases and the J gene end by 5 bases; junction bases not matched to a gene: 7. CDR3 protein: CSARDPAGGVETQYF. The DNA for the CDR3 is TGCAGTGCTAGAGATCCAGCGGGAGGCGTTGAGACCCAGTACTTC.

The chain has TRBV6-5 and TRBJ1-1, with D hard to call. Trimming pared 0 bases from V and 12 bases from J, leaving 17 bases between. The CDR3 is 14 residues long. Per the germline V gene, CDR1 is MNHEY and CDR2 is SVGAGI. CDR3: CASSYSLGLGASFF. For the CDR3, the DNA is TGTGCCAGCAGTTACTCACTCGGGTTAGGAGCCTCTTTCTTT.

There are a few counts of this clonotype. The chain carries TRBV7-3 and TRBJ2-1; D remains ambiguous. The CDR3 sequence is 15 residues long. The V and J ends lost 5 bases and 6 bases respectively, with 17 bases between them. The V gene's germline CDR1 is SGHTA and CDR2 FQGTGA. Here the CDR3 reads CASSAMASKTNEQFF. CDR3 DNA sequence: TGTGCCAGCAGCGCAATGGCCTCTAAGACCAATGAGCAGTTCTTC.

This clonotype has a count of ten or more. This chain uses TRBV11-2 with TRBJ2-1, with 9 positions matching TRBD1. Germline V lookup: CDR1 SGHAT, CDR2 FQNNGV. Unmatched junction bases numbered 8, after V lost 1 base and J lost 7 bases. The CDR3 covers 16 residues. CDR3 sequence: CASSLVFGTGRNEQFF. The CDR3 nucleotides read TGTGCCAGCAGCTTAGTCTTCGGGACAGGGAGGAATGAGCAGTTCTTC.

In nucleotides, the CDR3 is TGCGCCAGCACCCGTGGGGATGCAACTAATGAAAAACTGTTTTTT. Amino acids: CASTRGDATNEKLFF. The chain has TRBV5-1 and TRBJ1-4, with unresolved D. Trimming cost V 6 bases and J 0 bases, with 12 bases left between them. This CDR3 region has 15 residues. From germline, CDR1 is SGHRS and CDR2 YFSETQ. Using reference TRBV5-1 and TRBJ1-4 for the parts outside the CDR3, the full variable domain is KAGVTQTPRYLIKTRGQQVTLSCSPISGHRSVSWYQQTPGQGLQFLFEYFSETQRNKGNFPGRFSGRQFSNSRSEMNVSTLELGDSALYLCASTRGDATNEKLFFGSGTQLSVL.

A remark on this clonotype: The junction shows a germline mismatch at one end, possibly a read error. The chain has TRBV6-1 and TRBJ1-1; D uncertain. The germline gives CDR1 MNHNS, CDR2 SASEGT. This CDR3 spans 15 amino acids. The CDR3: CASSHRDIGITEAFF. The CDR3 DNA reads as TGTGCAAGCAGTCATAGGGATATCGGCATCACTGAAGCTTTCTTT.

This clonotype was seen just once. One end of the junction is discordant with germline, which a read error may explain. V and J are TRBV6-5 and TRBJ2-1; a possible D gene is TRBD2 (7 bases). The CDR3 is 16 residues long. Germline V lookup: CDR1 MNHEY, CDR2 SVGAGI. The CDR3 loop is CASSRGTTGAGNEQLF. CDR3 DNA sequence: TGTGCCAGCAGTAGGGGGACTACCGGGGCAGGGAATGAGCAGTTATTC.

The rearrangement uses TRBV10-3 and TRBJ2-1, with D possibly TRBD2 on 6 matching bases. This CDR3 is 15 amino acids long. Germline values: CDR1 ENHRY, CDR2 SYGVKD. The V end was cut by 6 bases, the J end by 12 bases, with 24 bases between. The CDR3 loop reads CAIRRGDLPIEGQFF. The CDR3, as DNA: TGTGCCATCAGGCGCGGGGACTTACCTATAGAGGGGCAGTTCTTC.

Comment on this clonotype: The CDR3 does not end in the conserved phenylalanine or tryptophan, so this is likely a read error. The limits of the CDR3 on the DNA are not certain, so only TCRdb's listed CDR3 is given. The CDR3: CASSYSVHQIHEHYL. The rearrangement uses TRBV6-5 and TRBJ2-7. Germline CDR1 and CDR2: MNHEY and SVGAGI. The CDR3 length is 15 residues, termini included.

Of note for this clonotype: No conserved phenylalanine or tryptophan is present at the end of the CDR3, so a read error is the likely explanation. This sequence joins TRBV12-3 or TRBV12-4 and TRBJ2-5, with TRBD1 matching 7 bases. This CDR3 has 21 amino acids. The CDR3 region is CASSLRQGSIYQPKRKDTQYL. The CDR3 nucleotides are TGTGCCAGCAGTCTGAGACAGGGCTCGATCTACCAGCCAAAACGAAAAGACACCCAGTACTTG.

Comments on this clonotype: The conserved final phenylalanine or tryptophan is absent from the CDR3, which likely points to a read error. The V gene is TRBV4-2, the J gene TRBJ2-7, with D possibly matching TRBD2 (5 bases). The CDR3 is made up of 22 amino acids. The germline V gene encodes CDR1 LGHNA and CDR2 YNFKEQ. V was cut by 1 base and J by 0 bases, with 31 bases left in between. CDR3 DNA: TGTGCCAGCAGCCAAGTTTTCATCAGATTACTAGTGGGATTACCTAGCTCCTACGAGCAGTACATC. Translating gives CASSQVFIRLLVGLPSSYEQYI.

The J gene is TRBJ2-7, the V gene TRBV12-3 or TRBV12-4; D is undetermined. Trimming cost V 3 bases and J 5 bases, with 14 bases left between them. The CDR3 totals 14 residues. The CDR3 coding sequence is TGTGCCAGCAGTTTGTGGGAAAAGTCCAACGAGCAGTACTTC. The encoded protein is CASSLWEKSNEQYF.

This clonotype has only a few counts. The J gene is TRBJ2-1, the V gene TRBV19; D not resolved. Germline V gene lookup returns CDR1 LNHDA and CDR2 SQIVND (reference sequence). Trimming took off 5 bases at V and 8 bases at J, with 16 bases between the two ends. The CDR3 runs to 14 residues. The CDR3 coding sequence is TGTGCCAGTAGTGGGTCTAGTCGTTGGCATGAGCAGTTCTTC. Translation gives CASSGSSRWHEQFF.

This clonotype was detected only once. Because it lacks the conserved phenylalanine or tryptophan at the end, this CDR3 is likely a read error. The chain carries TRBV11-3 and TRBJ2-1; possibly TRBD1 for D (5 bases). V was cut by 3 bases and J by 7 bases, with 13 bases left in between. From germline, CDR1 is SGHNT and CDR2 YENEEA. The CDR3 runs 14 residues. This chain's CDR3 is CASSFDPDMNEQFI. CDR3 bases: TGTGCCAGCAGCTTTGATCCGGACATGAATGAGCAGTTCATC.

This clonotype was detected many times. The chain links TRBV20-1 to TRBJ1-2; D may be TRBD1 (6 bases). The germline gives CDR1 DFQATT, CDR2 SNEGSKA (reference sequence). The CDR3 is 13 residues long. Between the trimmed V and J ends, which lost 2 bases and 5 bases, there was a span of 12 bases. The CDR3 sequence: CSARSDRRYGYTF. CDR3 nucleotide sequence: TGCAGTGCTAGATCGGACAGAAGATATGGCTACACCTTC.

The chain recombines TRBV29-1 with TRBJ2-7; D is uncertain. V lost 8 bases, J lost 0 bases, and 14 bases lay in between. The CDR3 runs 13 residues. From germline, CDR1 is SQVTM and CDR2 ANQGSEA. The DNA of the CDR3 is TGCAGCATTAGGGCTAGTGTCTCCTACGAGCAGTACTTC. This codes for CSIRASVSYEQYF.

This clonotype was recorded once. This CDR3 is missing its conserved last phenylalanine or tryptophan, likely due to a read error. The DNA is omitted, as the CDR3 cannot be located on it reliably, and the CDR3 follows TCRdb's listing. This chain uses TRBV6-6 with TRBJ2-1; the D call of TRBD1 is as the table states it, not checked on the DNA. The CDR3 totals 14 residues, both ends included. CDR1 is MNHNY, CDR2 SVGAGI, per germline (reference sequence). CDR3 in amino acids: CASSTRDHDVEQLL.

A word on this clonotype: As the CDR3 is not closed by the conserved phenylalanine or tryptophan, this likely results from a read error. The CDR3 here is CASNRTAAGYTL. The DNA for the CDR3 is TGTGCCAGCAACAGGACGGCGGCCGGCTACACCTTA. This sequence joins TRBV6-6 and TRBJ1-2, with D possibly TRBD1 on 5 matching bases. The CDR3 contains 12 residues. V lost 7 bases and J 8 bases, leaving 14 bases between the germline ends. The germline V gene encodes CDR1 MNHNY and CDR2 SVGAGI (reference sequence).

This chain links TRBV6-5 with TRBJ2-5; D is unclear. V was pared by 0 bases and J by 2 bases, with 13 bases between. The CDR3 is made up of 16 amino acids. Germline lookup yields CDR1 MNHEY and CDR2 SVGAGI. The CDR3 here is CASSYSGTEGQETQYF. DNA of the CDR3: TGTGCCAGCAGTTACTCGGGAACAGAAGGACAAGAGACCCAGTACTTC.

About this clonotype: The junction shows a germline mismatch at one end, possibly a read error. This sequence joins TRBV6-6 and TRBJ1-1; D is unclear. Germline assignment: CDR1 MNHNY and CDR2 SVGAGI (reference sequence). The CDR3 contains 14 residues. For the CDR3, the DNA is TGTGCCAGCAGTTACGTGATGGTGAACTCTGAAGCTGTCTTT. It encodes CASSYVMVNSEAVF.

Comments on this clonotype: One end of the junction does not line up with germline, which may come from a read error. The chain links TRBV4-1 to TRBJ1-1, with 7 bases fitting TRBD1. The CDR3 contains 14 residues. Germline V CDR1 and CDR2: MGHRA, YSYEKL. CDR3 nucleotides: TGCACCAGCAGCAAGGGACAGTTTGACACTGAAGCTTTCTTT. It is translated as CTSSKGQFDTEAFF.

Of note for this clonotype: Given a much more abundant clone one base away, this may be a read error. The conserved final phenylalanine or tryptophan is absent from the CDR3, which likely points to a read error. The DNA is omitted, as the CDR3 cannot be located on it reliably, and the CDR3 follows TCRdb's listing. The J gene is TRBJ2-5, the V gene TRBV29-1. Germline CDR1 and CDR2: SQVTM and ANQGSEA. The CDR3 spans 11 residues, counting both ends. The CDR3 region is CSARLEETQCL.

Note on this clonotype: A junction end diverges from the germline sequence, so it may reflect a read error. CDR3 sequence reads: CASGLLAEGLTYGYTF. CDR3 coding DNA: TGTGCCAGCGGCTTGCTTGCGGAGGGACTGACCTATGGCTACACCTTC. This chain uses TRBV5-4 with TRBJ1-2, with D maybe TRBD1 (5 bases). CDR3 length equals 16 residues. Germline V gene sequence: CDR1 SGHNT, CDR2 YYREEE (reference sequence). Supplemented by reference TRBV5-4 and TRBJ1-2, the full variable domain reads ETGVTQSPTHLIKTRGQQVTLRCSSQSGHNTVSWYQQALGQGPQFIFQYYREEENGRGNFPPRFSGLQFPNYSSELNVNALELDDSALYLCASGLLAEGLTYGYTFGSGTRLTVV.